These 22 T cell receptor beta chains originate from one sample sequenced in a study of post-analysis software for immune sequencing data. Findings and limits, study-wide: Five or six TRBV segments were more frequent in patients than controls; TRBV5-6, TRBV5-1 and TRBV20-1 belonged to this group.

These TCRs are of unknown antigen specificity. The library was made from cDNA and included unique molecular identifiers. TCRdb re-derived calls from the PCR reads in MiXCR, one entry per CDR3 protein. The table has about 820,000 distinct CDR3 sequences, around 50% seen once; the top ten hold roughly 4.4%. The sequenced sample was blood. The source of these receptors is a girl under 18 with multiple sclerosis.

This chain links TRBV7-2 with TRBJ1-2; D uncertain. In germline, CDR1 is SGHTA, CDR2 FQGNSA. V lost 3 bases, J lost 2 bases, and 7 bases lay in between. CDR3 length: 13 amino acids. The CDR3 bases are TGTGCCAGCAGCTTCAAGGTGAACTATGGCTACACCTTC. Translation: CASSFKVNYGYTF.

The chain has TRBV21-1 and TRBJ2-7; the listed D gene, TRBD1, was not tested against the DNA. TRBV21-1 is a pseudogene segment. The CDR3 consists of 14 residues. The CDR3 reads CASSGTGDSYEQYF. DNA of the CDR3: TGTGCCAGCAGCGGGACAGGGGACTCCTACGAGCAGTACTTC.

The chain uses TRBV12-3 or TRBV12-4 and TRBJ1-1; 9 bases map to TRBD1. This CDR3 has 15 amino acids. V trimming: 5 bases; J trimming: 5 bases; junction bases outside the gene matches: 9. CDR3 nucleotides: TGTGCCAGCAGTCGCCACAGGGGGCAGGGTACTGAAGCTTTCTTT. This translates into CASSRHRGQGTEAFF.

There are a few counts of this clonotype. V gene TRBV2 combines with J gene TRBJ2-4; 13 bases fit TRBD2. After removal of 4 bases from V and 1 base from J, the junction contained 10 bases not matched to a gene. Germline CDR1 SNHLY, CDR2 FYNNEI. This CDR3 spans 19 amino acids. The CDR3 coding sequence is TGTGCCAGCAGTGCCGTCGGAGGGACTAGCGGGATGGCCAAAAACATTCAGTACTTC. It codes for CASSAVGGTSGMAKNIQYF.

The CDR3: CASSRASPLSSYEQYF. The CDR3 DNA follows: TGTGCCAGCAGCCGAGCGTCGCCCCTTAGCTCCTACGAGCAGTACTTC. The chain uses TRBV25-1 and TRBJ2-7; D gene uncertain. V lost 6 bases and J 0 bases, leaving 18 bases between the germline ends. CDR1 is MGHDK and CDR2 is SYGVNS in the germline V gene. The CDR3 has 16 amino acids.

The gene calls are TRBV10-3 and TRBJ1-2; D perhaps matches TRBD1 (6 bases). Trimming shortened V by 8 bases and J by 5 bases, and 15 bases separated the two germline ends. The CDR3 spans 13 residues. Germline assignment: CDR1 ENHRY and CDR2 SYGVKD. Written as DNA, the CDR3 is TGTGCCATCGGCCGGGACACTGGATATGGCTACACCTTC. Translation gives CAIGRDTGYGYTF.

The gene calls are TRBV6-6 and TRBJ2-7; perhaps TRBD2 as D (6 bases). This CDR3 comprises 17 residues. Germline values: CDR1 MNHNY, CDR2 SVGAGI (reference sequence). V lost 0 bases to trimming and J lost 0 bases, with 15 bases between them. CDR3 residues: CASSYSKSQDYSYEQYF. The CDR3 region has the DNA TGTGCCAGCAGTTACTCGAAATCACAGGACTACTCCTACGAGCAGTACTTC.

This clonotype came up a few times. The chain is built from TRBV20-1 and TRBJ2-3; 10 nucleotides line up with TRBD2. Germline V gene sequence: CDR1 DFQATT, CDR2 SNEGSKA (reference sequence). V was clipped by 1 base and J by 1 base; unmatched bases: 5. This CDR3 region has 16 residues. The CDR3 reads CSARGLAGVGTDTQYF. In DNA form, the CDR3 reads TGCAGTGCTAGAGGGCTAGCGGGAGTCGGCACAGATACGCAGTATTTT.

The chain links TRBV9 to TRBJ2-1; weak D call: TRBD2 (5 bases). The J call may be wrong; the DNA end is better matched by TRBJ2-7. Germline-derived CDR1 and CDR2 are SGDLS and YYNGEE. This CDR3 has 13 residues. CDR3 sequence (DNA): TGTGCCAGAGAGGGAGTGGGAGCTGATGAGCAGTACTTC. Translated, it gives CAREGVGADEQYF.

V usage is TRBV20-1 and J usage is TRBJ2-3; possibly TRBD2 for D (7 bases). Germline loops: CDR1 DFQATT, CDR2 SNEGSKA (reference sequence). Trimming took off 3 bases at V and 2 bases at J, with 15 bases between the two ends. The CDR3 runs 15 residues. The CDR3 nucleotides are TGCAGTGCTAGGGAAGGGAGGGGGGCCACAGATACGCAGTATTTT. As protein: CSAREGRGATDTQYF.

This clonotype was found once. V is TRBV20-1 and J is TRBJ1-2; TRBD1 is a possible D gene (5 bases). The CDR3 has 13 residues. Germline loops: CDR1 DFQATT, CDR2 SNEGSKA (reference sequence). Trimming cost V 6 bases and J 1 base, with 12 bases left between them. The DNA for the CDR3 is TGCAGTGCCGCCTGGACAAGTAACTATGGCTACACCTTC. This gives the protein CSAAWTSNYGYTF.

The V call is TRBV12-3 or TRBV12-4, the J call TRBJ2-7, with D unresolved. V was trimmed by 5 bases and J by 6 bases, leaving 8 bases between them. This CDR3 has 11 amino acids. The CDR3 protein is CASSPESEQYF. The DNA of the CDR3 is TGTGCCAGCAGTCCGGAGTCCGAGCAGTACTTC.

This chain uses TRBV5-1 with TRBJ2-5; D is ambiguous. This CDR3 spans 14 amino acids. Germline CDR1 reads SGHRS; CDR2 reads YFSETQ. V was trimmed by 0 bases and J by 2 bases, leaving 8 bases between them. The CDR3 loop reads CASSLDPSQETQYF. The CDR3 nucleotides read TGCGCCAGCAGCTTGGACCCCTCGCAAGAGACCCAGTACTTC.

In this sample, this clonotype turned up once. Relative to the germline gene, one junction end is altered; a read error may explain this. The chain couples TRBV20-1 to TRBJ2-1, with 9 positions matching TRBD2. Germline CDR1 and CDR2: DFQATT and SNEGSKA (reference sequence). CDR3 length equals 15 residues. CDR3 bases: TGCAGTGCTAGAGTTGGCGGGAGGGTTTACAGTGAGCAGTTCTTC. Encoded protein: CSARVGGRVYSEQFF.

The V call is TRBV4-2, the J call TRBJ2-5, with TRBD1 matching 7 bases. The CDR3 contains 15 residues. Germline V lookup: CDR1 LGHNA, CDR2 YNFKEQ. J was trimmed by 5 bases and V by 0 bases; bases with no gene match: 6. The CDR3 here is CASSQDPGGVETQYF. The DNA of the CDR3 is TGTGCCAGCAGCCAAGATCCAGGGGGAGTGGAGACCCAGTACTTC.

V usage is TRBV4-1 and J usage is TRBJ2-3; 9 nucleotides match TRBD2. V shed 4 bases and J 4 bases; nucleotides not matched to a gene: 12. The CDR3 loop spans 17 amino acids. Germline values: CDR1 MGHRA, CDR2 YSYEKL. CDR3 sequence: CASSRTGASGIADTQYF. The CDR3 nucleotides read TGCGCCAGCAGCCGAACCGGGGCTAGCGGGATTGCAGATACGCAGTATTTT.

The rearrangement joins TRBV12-3 or TRBV12-4 to TRBJ1-2, with a possible D match to TRBD1 (5 bases). V gave up 5 bases and J gave up 7 bases, with 17 bases separating them. The CDR3 totals 14 residues. This CDR3 is CASSADILSSGYTF. The CDR3 DNA sequence: TGTGCCAGCAGTGCGGACATTCTCAGCTCTGGCTACACCTTC.

V and J are TRBV29-1 and TRBJ2-7, with TRBD2 matching 8 bases. J was trimmed by 0 bases and V by 5 bases; bases with no gene match: 3. Germline CDR1 is SQVTM and CDR2 is ANQGSEA. This CDR3 has 13 amino acids. CDR3 sequence: CSVRSGGSYEQYF. CDR3 nucleotide sequence: TGCAGCGTTAGAAGCGGGGGCTCCTACGAGCAGTACTTC.

Only a few counts were recorded for this clonotype. The CDR3 region is CATSREGSGANVLTF. In DNA, the CDR3 is TGTGCCACCAGCAGAGAAGGGTCTGGGGCCAACGTCCTGACTTTC. This chain links TRBV15 with TRBJ2-6, with D unclear. Per germline, CDR1 LNHNV and CDR2 YYDKDF (reference sequence). This CDR3 comprises 15 residues. Trimming cost V 0 bases and J 1 base, with 4 bases left between them.

The rearrangement links TRBV3-1 to TRBJ1-4; no reliable D call. V dropped 1 base and J dropped 3 bases, with 9 bases sitting between them. The CDR3 covers 15 residues. Germline values: CDR1 LGHDT, CDR2 YNNKEL (reference sequence). The chain's CDR3 is CASSQVPRSNEKLFF. For the CDR3, the DNA is TGTGCCAGCAGCCAAGTACCGAGGTCTAATGAAAAACTGTTTTTT.

The chain employs TRBV5-1 and TRBJ2-3, with D maybe TRBD2 (6 bases). Germline V gene data show CDR1 as SGHRS and CDR2 as YFSETQ. V lost 1 base to trimming and J lost 4 bases, with 10 bases between them. CDR3 length: 14 amino acids. The CDR3 spells CASSLRASADTQYF. As DNA, the CDR3 is TGCGCCAGCAGCTTGAGGGCTAGCGCAGATACGCAGTATTTT. Full variable domain (outside the CDR3, taken from reference TRBV5-1 and TRBJ2-3): KAGVTQTPRYLIKTRGQQVTLSCSPISGHRSVSWYQQTPGQGLQFLFEYFSETQRNKGNFPGRFSGRQFSNSRSEMNVSTLELGDSALYLCASSLRASADTQYFGPGTRLTVL.

The V call is TRBV9, the J call TRBJ1-2; no clear D. The CDR3 length is 15 residues. The V gene's germline CDR1 is SGDLS and CDR2 YYNGEE. Trimming left V 1 base short and J 3 bases short, with 13 bases between. CDR3 in DNA: TGTGCCAGCAGCGTAAGGTCCTCTTCGGACTATGGCTACACCTTC. It encodes CASSVRSSSDYGYTF.